This T cell receptor (beta chain) is from a study of blood T cell repertoires in COVID-19. About the research overall: Whether acute or convalescent, the COVID-19 samples came from the United States, Italy and Spain. T cells, B-cell-depleted T cells, or PBMCs supplied cDNA or gDNA.

In the authors' workflow: Cell counts per sample came from amplifying reference gene primers. Assay: immunoSEQ multiplex PCR; the TCRdb copy retains only in-frame clones and omits some. V, J and clone size are those of that table, while D and trimming were read from the DNA. The sample has fewer than 150,000 clones, 84% seen once. The receptor was isolated from a human donor in a cohort sampled during active COVID-19. Specimen: peripheral blood.

The CDR3 loop reads CSVPGQGAGELFF. CDR3 coding DNA: TGCAGCGTTCCGGGACAGGGGGCCGGGGAGCTGTTTTTT. The chain joins TRBV29-1 to TRBJ2-2; the match to TRBD1 covers 11 bases. The CDR3 runs to 13 residues. With V trimmed by 5 bases and J by 6 bases, 2 bases remained unmatched. CDR1 and CDR2 from the germline V gene are SQVTM and ANQGSEA.